This TCR beta chain stems from a study of PD-L1 blockade in urothelial cancer. At the level of the study: Atezolizumab (1,200 mg intravenously every 3 weeks) began in the mid-2010s for patients. Males with urothelial cancer arising in the bladder constituted most of the 29 patients.

Trimming left V 4 bases short and J 6 bases short, with 13 bases between. Germline CDR1 and CDR2: SGHVS and FNYEAQ. The CDR3 extends over 13 amino acids. Profiling relied on immunoSEQ multiplex PCR, and the TCRdb table lists in-frame clones only, not all of them. The table shows about 91,000 clones, with around four fifths occurring only once. This sample's time point: peripheral blood 6 weeks after treatment start. The chain couples TRBV7-6 to TRBJ2-7; weak D call: TRBD2 (5 bases). The source is a man aged 70-80 years with urothelial cancer. The sequencing here drew on PBMCs, taken around atezolizumab (anti-PD-L1) treatment. CDR3 protein: CASSSAEAGEQYF. Written as DNA, the CDR3 is TGTGCCAGCAGCTCTGCTGAGGCGGGCGAGCAGTACTTC.